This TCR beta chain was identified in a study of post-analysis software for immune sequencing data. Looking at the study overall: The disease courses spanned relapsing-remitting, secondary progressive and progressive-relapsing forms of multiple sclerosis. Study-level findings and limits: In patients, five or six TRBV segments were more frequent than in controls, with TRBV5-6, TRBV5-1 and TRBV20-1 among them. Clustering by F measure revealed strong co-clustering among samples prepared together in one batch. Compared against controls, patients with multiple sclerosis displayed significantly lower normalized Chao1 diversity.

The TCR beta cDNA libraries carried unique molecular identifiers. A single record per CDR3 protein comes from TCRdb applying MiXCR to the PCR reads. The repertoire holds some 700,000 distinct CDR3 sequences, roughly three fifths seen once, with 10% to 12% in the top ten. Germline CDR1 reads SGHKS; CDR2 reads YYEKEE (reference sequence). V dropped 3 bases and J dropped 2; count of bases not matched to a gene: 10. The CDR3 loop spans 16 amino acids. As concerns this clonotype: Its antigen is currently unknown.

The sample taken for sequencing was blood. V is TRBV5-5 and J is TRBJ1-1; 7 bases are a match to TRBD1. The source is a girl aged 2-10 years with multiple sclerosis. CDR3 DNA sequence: TGTGCCAGCAGCTCCTTAAGACAGGGACTAAACACTGAAGCTTTCTTT. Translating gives CASSSLRQGLNTEAFF.